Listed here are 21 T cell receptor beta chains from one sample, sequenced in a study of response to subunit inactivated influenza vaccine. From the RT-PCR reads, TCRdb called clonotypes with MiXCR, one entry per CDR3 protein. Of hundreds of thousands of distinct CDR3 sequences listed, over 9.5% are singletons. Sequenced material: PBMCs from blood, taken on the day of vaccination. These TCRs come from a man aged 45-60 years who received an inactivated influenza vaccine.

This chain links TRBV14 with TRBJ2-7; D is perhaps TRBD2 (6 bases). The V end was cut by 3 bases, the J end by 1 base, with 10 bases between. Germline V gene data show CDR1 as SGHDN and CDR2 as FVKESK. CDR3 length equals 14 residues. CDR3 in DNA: TGTGCCAGCAGCCAGCGGGATGGGTCCTACGAGCAGTACTTC. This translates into CASSQRDGSYEQYF.

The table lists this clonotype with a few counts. The CDR3 loop reads CASSFRGRATETQYF. As DNA, the CDR3 is TGTGCCAGCAGTTTTCGCGGGAGGGCCACGGAGACCCAGTACTTC. The V and J genes are TRBV27 and TRBJ2-5, with 9 bases matching TRBD2. Trimming at V came to 3 bases and at J to 5 bases, leaving 7 bases not matched to a gene. CDR1 and CDR2 (germline): MNHEY, SMNVEV (reference sequence). The CDR3 is made up of 15 amino acids.

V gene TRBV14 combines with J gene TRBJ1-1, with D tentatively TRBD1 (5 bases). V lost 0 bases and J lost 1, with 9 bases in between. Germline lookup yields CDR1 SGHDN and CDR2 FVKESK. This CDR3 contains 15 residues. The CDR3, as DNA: TGTGCCAGCAGCCAAGATCTTGGGGCGAACACTGAAGCTTTCTTT. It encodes CASSQDLGANTEAFF.

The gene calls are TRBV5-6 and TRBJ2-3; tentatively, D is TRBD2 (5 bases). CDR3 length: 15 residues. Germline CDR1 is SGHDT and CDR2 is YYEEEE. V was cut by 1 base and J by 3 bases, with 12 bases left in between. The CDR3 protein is CASSLTLSGTDTQYF. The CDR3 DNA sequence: TGTGCCAGCAGCTTGACCCTGAGCGGTACAGATACGCAGTATTTT.

CDR3: CASSQEASRTYEQYF. The CDR3, as DNA: TGCGCCAGCAGCCAAGAGGCTAGCAGGACCTACGAGCAGTACTTC. The gene calls are TRBV4-3 and TRBJ2-7, with D perhaps matching TRBD2 (5 bases). This CDR3 has 15 residues. Deletions cut 0 bases from V and 2 bases from J, with 11 bases between. Germline lookup yields CDR1 LGHNA and CDR2 YSLEER.

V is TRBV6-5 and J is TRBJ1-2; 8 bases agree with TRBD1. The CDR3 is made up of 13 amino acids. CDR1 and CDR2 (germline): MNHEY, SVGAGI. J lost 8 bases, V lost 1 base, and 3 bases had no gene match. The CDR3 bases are TGTGCCAGCAGTTACTACAGGGGGGAGGGCTACACCTTC. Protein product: CASSYYRGEGYTF.

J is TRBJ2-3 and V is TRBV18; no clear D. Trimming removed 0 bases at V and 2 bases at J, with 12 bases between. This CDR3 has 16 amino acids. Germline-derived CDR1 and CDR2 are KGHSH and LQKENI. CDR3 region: CASSPPPERLTDTQYF. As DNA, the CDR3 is TGTGCCAGCTCACCACCCCCGGAACGCCTCACAGATACGCAGTATTTT.

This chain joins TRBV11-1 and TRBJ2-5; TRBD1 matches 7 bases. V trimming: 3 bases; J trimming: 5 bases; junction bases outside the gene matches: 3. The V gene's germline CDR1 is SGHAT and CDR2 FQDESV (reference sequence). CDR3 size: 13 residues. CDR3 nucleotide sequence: TGTGCCAGCAGCTTCGACAGGGCCGAGACCCAGTACTTC. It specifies CASSFDRAETQYF. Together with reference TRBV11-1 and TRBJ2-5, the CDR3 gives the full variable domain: EAEVAQSPRYKITEKSQAVAFWCDPISGHATLYWYRQILGQGPELLVQFQDESVVDDSQLPKDRFSAERLKGVDSTLKIQPAELGDSAMYLCASSFDRAETQYFGPGTRLLVL.

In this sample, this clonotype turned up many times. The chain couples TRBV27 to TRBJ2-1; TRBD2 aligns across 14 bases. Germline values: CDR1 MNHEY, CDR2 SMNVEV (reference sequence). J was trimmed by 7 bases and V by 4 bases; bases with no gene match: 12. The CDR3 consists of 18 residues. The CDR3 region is CASSSLAGLAGDDNEQFF. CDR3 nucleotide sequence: TGTGCCAGCAGTTCCCTAGCGGGACTAGCGGGAGACGATAATGAGCAGTTCTTC.

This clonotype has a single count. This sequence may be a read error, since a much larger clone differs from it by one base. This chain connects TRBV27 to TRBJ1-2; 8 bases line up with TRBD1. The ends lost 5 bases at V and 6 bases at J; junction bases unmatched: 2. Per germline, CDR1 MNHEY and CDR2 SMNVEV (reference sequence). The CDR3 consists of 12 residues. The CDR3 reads CASSGQGNGYTF. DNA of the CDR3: TGTGCCAGCAGTGGACAGGGAAATGGCTACACCTTC.

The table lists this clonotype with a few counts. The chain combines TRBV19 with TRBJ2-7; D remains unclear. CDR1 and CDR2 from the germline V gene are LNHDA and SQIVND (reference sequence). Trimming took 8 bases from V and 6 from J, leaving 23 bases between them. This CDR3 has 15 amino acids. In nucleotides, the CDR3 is TGTGCCAGTTCCGAAGTGGCGCTTTCTCGGCTCGAGCAGTACTTC. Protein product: CASSEVALSRLEQYF.

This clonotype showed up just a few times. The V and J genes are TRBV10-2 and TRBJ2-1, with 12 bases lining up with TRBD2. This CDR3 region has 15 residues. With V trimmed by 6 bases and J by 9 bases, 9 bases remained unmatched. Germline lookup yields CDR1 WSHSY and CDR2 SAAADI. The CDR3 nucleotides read TGCGCCAGCAGGGGCCTAGCGGGGGGGCCGATTGAGCAGTTCTTC. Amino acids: CASRGLAGGPIEQFF.

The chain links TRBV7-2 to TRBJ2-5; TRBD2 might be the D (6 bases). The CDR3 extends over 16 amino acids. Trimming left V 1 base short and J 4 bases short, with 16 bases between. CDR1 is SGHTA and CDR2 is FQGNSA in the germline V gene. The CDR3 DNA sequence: TGTGCCAGCAGCTTAGTTTGGGGCAGGGAGGCAGAGACCCAGTACTTC. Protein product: CASSLVWGREAETQYF.

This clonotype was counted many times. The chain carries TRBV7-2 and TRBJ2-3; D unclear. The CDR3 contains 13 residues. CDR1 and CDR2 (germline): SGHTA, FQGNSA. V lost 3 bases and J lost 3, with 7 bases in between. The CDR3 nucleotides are TGTGCCAGCAGCTTGGCGAATACAGATACGCAGTATTTT. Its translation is CASSLANTDTQYF. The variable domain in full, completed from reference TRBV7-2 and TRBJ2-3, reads GAGVSQSPSNKVTEKGKDVELRCDPISGHTALYWYRQSLGQGLEFLIYFQGNSAPDKSGLPSDRFSAERTGGSVSTLTIQRTQQEDSAVYLCASSLANTDTQYFGPGTRLTVL.

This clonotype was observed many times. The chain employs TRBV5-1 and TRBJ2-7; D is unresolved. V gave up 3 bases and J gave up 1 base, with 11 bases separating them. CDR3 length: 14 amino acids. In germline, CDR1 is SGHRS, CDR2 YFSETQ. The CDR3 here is CASSSRLKSYEQYF. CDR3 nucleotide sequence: TGCGCCAGCAGCTCCCGTCTAAAATCCTACGAGCAGTACTTC. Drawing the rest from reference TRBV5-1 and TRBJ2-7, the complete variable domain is KAGVTQTPRYLIKTRGQQVTLSCSPISGHRSVSWYQQTPGQGLQFLFEYFSETQRNKGNFPGRFSGRQFSNSRSEMNVSTLELGDSALYLCASSSRLKSYEQYFGPGTRLTVT.

The CDR3 sequence is CASSGAGGASTGELFF. As DNA, the CDR3 is TGTGCCAGCAGCGGCGCAGGGGGCGCCAGCACCGGGGAGCTGTTTTTT. The gene calls are TRBV5-6 and TRBJ2-2; 8 bases agree with TRBD1. The CDR3 is 16 amino acids. Germline values: CDR1 SGHDT, CDR2 YYEEEE. V gave up 4 bases and J gave up 4 bases; unmatched junction bases: 9.

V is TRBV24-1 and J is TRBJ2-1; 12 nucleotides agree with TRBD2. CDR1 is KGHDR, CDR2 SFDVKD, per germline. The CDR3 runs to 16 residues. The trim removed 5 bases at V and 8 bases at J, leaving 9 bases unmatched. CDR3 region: CATSVLGLAGTDEQFF. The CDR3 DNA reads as TGTGCCACCAGTGTGCTCGGACTAGCGGGAACAGATGAGCAGTTCTTC.

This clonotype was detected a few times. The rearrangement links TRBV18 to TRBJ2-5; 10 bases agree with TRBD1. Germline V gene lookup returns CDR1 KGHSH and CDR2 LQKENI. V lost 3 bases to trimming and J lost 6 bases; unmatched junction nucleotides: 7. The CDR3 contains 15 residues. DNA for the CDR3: TGTGCCAGCTCACCGGCGGGACAGGGGCCTCAGACCCAGTACTTC. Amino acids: CASSPAGQGPQTQYF.

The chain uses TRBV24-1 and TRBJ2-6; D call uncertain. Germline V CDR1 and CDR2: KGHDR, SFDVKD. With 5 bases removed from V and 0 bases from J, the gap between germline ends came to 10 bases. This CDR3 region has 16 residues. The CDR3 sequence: CATSATKVSGANVLTF. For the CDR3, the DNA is TGTGCCACCAGTGCCACCAAGGTCTCTGGGGCCAACGTCCTGACTTTC.

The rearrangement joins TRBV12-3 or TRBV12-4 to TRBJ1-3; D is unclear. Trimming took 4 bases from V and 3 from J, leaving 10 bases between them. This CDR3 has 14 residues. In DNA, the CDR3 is TGTGCCAGCAGTTCCGCGGGTTATGGAAACACCATATATTTT. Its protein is CASSSAGYGNTIYF.

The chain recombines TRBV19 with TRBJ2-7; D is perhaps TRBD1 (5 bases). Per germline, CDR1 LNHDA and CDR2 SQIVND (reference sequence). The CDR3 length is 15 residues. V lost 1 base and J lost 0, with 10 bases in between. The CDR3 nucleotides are TGTGCCAGTAGTATAGGAGCAGGGCGCTCCTACGAGCAGTACTTC. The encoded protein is CASSIGAGRSYEQYF.